The rows below give T cell receptor beta chains drawn from one sample of a study of T cells in narcolepsy. The assay was immunoSEQ multiplex PCR, and TCRdb's table has in-frame clones only and misses some. Of about 35,000 clones in the sample, about 90% were seen once. The sample consisted of CD45RA- memory CD4+ T cells from PBMCs. The origin of the receptors is a human donor with narcolepsy. Both conserved end residues are part of each CDR3. The D gene is left open where the match is weak. Only part of the rows carry a size: once, few, many, or a class if the clone is expanded.

- TRBJ1-1 - TRBV5-5 TGTGCCAGCAGCCGACCGAACACTGAAGCTTTCTTT CASSRPNTEAFF
- TRBJ1-2 once TRBV2 TGTGCCAGCAGCGACTTTGGGGCTGGCTACACCTTC CASSDFGAGYTF
- TRBJ1-2 - TRBV7-8 TGTGCCAGCAGCCACAGTACGGTGACCTATGGCTACACCTTC CASSHSTVTYGYTF
- TRBJ2-7 - TRBV7-6 TGTGCCAGCAGCACCCAGCAGACAAGTTCGCAGCAGTACTTC CASSTQQTSSQQYF
- TRBJ2-3 - TRBV4-2 TGTGCCAGCAGCCACGACATGCAGGGGGGTACTAGCACAGATACGCAGTATTTT CASSHDMQGGTSTDTQYF
TRBD1 TRBJ1-6 - TRBV6-1 TGTGCCAGCAAAGACAGGGCCCCCTATAATTCACCCCTCCACTTT CASKDRAPYNSPLHF
- TRBJ1-1 - TRBV7-9 TGTGCCAGCAGCTTAGGCGGGGAATACACTGAAGCTTTCTTT CASSLGGEYTEAFF
- TRBJ2-7 - TRBV5-5 TGTGCCAGCAGCTTGGGTCCGGGGAACGAGCAGTACTTC CASSLGPGNEQYF
- TRBJ2-2 - TRBV7-2 TGTGCCAGCAGCGGGGAAGCCGGGGAGCTGTTTTTT CASSGEAGELFF
- TRBJ1-3 - TRBV28 TGTGCCAGCAGCGGACCCAGCTCTGGAAACACCATATATTTT CASSGPSSGNTIYF
- TRBJ1-2 - TRBV5-1 TGCGCCAGCAGCTTAGGGGCTAGTGGCTACACCTTC CASSLGASGYTF
TRBD1 TRBJ1-5 once TRBV10-3 TGTGCCATCAGTGAGTCCCGACAGGGGGCTCAGCCCCAGCATTTT CAISESRQGAQPQHF
- TRBJ1-1 - TRBV18 TGTGCCAGCTCACCACTCTCCGGAGACACTGAAGCTTTCTTT CASSPLSGDTEAFF
- TRBJ2-1 - TRBV7-3 TGTGCCAGCAGCTTATTACAGGCCAGCTCCTACAATGAGCAGTTCTTC CASSLLQASSYNEQFF
- TRBJ1-4 - TRBV15 TGTGCCACCAGCAGAGATAGTCAGGGAGGTGAAAAACTGTTTTTT CATSRDSQGGEKLFF
- TRBJ1-5 - TRBV28 TGTGCCAGCAGTTCCCGGGACACCTTCTATAGCAATCAGCCCCAGCATTTT CASSSRDTFYSNQPQHF
TRBD1 TRBJ2-7 - TRBV5-6 TGTGCCAGCAGCTCCAACAGGGGCAGGGACGAGCAGTACTTC CASSSNRGRDEQYF
- TRBJ2-7 - TRBV5-1 TGCGCCAGCAGCTTGGCCCGATTGTCAGGCTACGAGCAGTACTTC CASSLARLSGYEQYF
TRBD1 TRBJ1-6 - TRBV5-1 TGCGCCAGCAGCTTGCCCGAACAGGGGCCTAATTCACCCCTCCACTTT CASSLPEQGPNSPLHF
- TRBJ2-3 - TRBV9 TGTGCCAGCAGCGTAGGACCTAGGGCGGCCACAGATACGCAGTATTTT CASSVGPRAATDTQYF
TRBD1 TRBJ1-2 - TRBV5-1 TGCGCCAGCAGCCCACGGACAGGTGGGGTCTATGGCTACACCTTC CASSPRTGGVYGYTF
- TRBJ1-6 - TRBV7-2 TGTGCCAGCAGCTTAGCCCCTTCAGCAAGCTCCTATAATTCACCCCTCCACTTT CASSLAPSASSYNSPLHF
- TRBJ1-1 - TRBV5-1 TGCGCCAGCAGCTTGAGCGGTTCAGCTTTCTTT CASSLSGSAFF
TRBD1 TRBJ1-4 - TRBV5-1 TGCGCCAGCAGCCACGCACAGGGGGTCGGGGAAAAACTGTTTTTT CASSHAQGVGEKLFF
TRBD1 TRBJ2-3 - TRBV10-3 TGTGCCATCAGTAGAGGGACAGCTGATACGCAGTATTTT CAISRGTADTQYF
- TRBJ2-5 once TRBV11-3 TGTGCCAGCAGCTTAGTAGGGCAGGGGGGACGTCCAGGGACCCAGTACTTC CASSLVGQGGRPGTQYF
- TRBJ1-5 - TRBV28 TGTGCCAGCAGTTTCCGTGGAGGGTATCAGCCCCAGCATTTT CASSFRGGYQPQHF
TRBD1 TRBJ1-1 once TRBV28 TGTGCCAGCAGTTTGGTCGCAGGGGGCAGGACTGAAGCTTTCTTT CASSLVAGGRTEAFF
TRBD1 TRBJ2-1 - TRBV5-1 TGCGCCAGCAGCCCAGGGGGCGCCTCCTCCTACAATGAGCAGTTCTTC CASSPGGASSYNEQFF
- TRBJ2-3 - TRBV28 TGTGCCAGCAGTTTATCGGTGCCAGAAAACACAGATACGCAGTATTTT CASSLSVPENTDTQYF
TRBD2 TRBJ2-1 - TRBV9 TGTGCCAGCAGCGTAGCTAGCGGAGAACCTAATGAGCAGTTCTTC CASSVASGEPNEQFF
TRBD1 TRBJ1-4 - TRBV28 TGTGCCAGCAGTTTCCCGGGACAGGGCGAAAAACTGTTTTTT CASSFPGQGEKLFF
- TRBJ1-5 - TRBV5-1 TGCGCCAGCAGCTTGACGGGGTCAGGCAATCAGCCCCAGCATTTT CASSLTGSGNQPQHF
TRBD1 TRBJ1-2 - TRBV27 TGTGCCAGCAGTCCCCGACAGGGGGCGTTTGGGACTAACTATGGCTACACCTTC CASSPRQGAFGTNYGYTF
TRBD2 TRBJ2-5 - TRBV7-2 TGTGCCAGCAGCTTAGGAGCTAGCGGGGGGGCGTCGGAGACCCAGTACTTC CASSLGASGGASETQYF
TRBD1 TRBJ2-7 - TRBV9 TGTGCCAGCAGCGTAGGGGACAGACCCTACGAGCAGTACTTC CASSVGDRPYEQYF
TRBD2 TRBJ2-5 - TRBV7-2 TGTGCCAGCAGCCGCGAGCGGGGGCCAGTGGTGACCCAGTACTTC CASSRERGPVVTQYF
TRBD2 TRBJ2-3 - TRBV6-4 TGTGCCAGCAGTGAACAGCGGGGGGGCACAGATACGCAGTATTTT CASSEQRGGTDTQYF
- TRBJ2-5 - TRBV2 TGTGCCAGCACCTATATAAAGCAGTATGGAGAGACCCAGTACTTC CASTYIKQYGETQYF
- TRBJ1-4 few TRBV14 TGTGCCAGCAGCCGGGGGACGGGACGAAATCTGTTTTTT CASSRGTGRNLFF
- TRBJ2-1 - TRBV4-2 TGTGCCAGCGGGACCCGGGTTGGCGATGAGCAGTTCTTC CASGTRVGDEQFF
- TRBJ2-7 - TRBV7-8 TGTGCCAGCAGCTTAGGATTTGGGTCCCACGAGCAGTACTTC CASSLGFGSHEQYF
TRBD1 TRBJ2-3 - TRBV28 TGTGCCAGCAGATCGACAGGGCTACCCACAGATACGCAGTATTTT CASRSTGLPTDTQYF
- TRBJ2-3 - TRBV6-1 TGTGCCAGCAGGCAGGTGGCTAGCGGCACAGATACGCAGTATTTT CASRQVASGTDTQYF
TRBD2 TRBJ2-7 - TRBV5-1 TGCGCCAGCAGCCTAGGGACTAGCGAACGGGTCGAGCAGTACTTC CASSLGTSERVEQYF
TRBD1 TRBJ2-1 - TRBV2 TGTGCCATTCGGGACAGGGTTGTTTGGGATGAGCAGTTCTTC CAIRDRVVWDEQFF
TRBD2 TRBJ2-6 - TRBV5-4 TGTGCCAGCAGCCCTGGACTAGCGGGAGGACCAGGGGCCAACGTCCTGACTTTC CASSPGLAGGPGANVLTF
- TRBJ2-2 - TRBV5-1 TGCGCCAGCAGCTTATCACAAACGAACACCGGGGAGCTGTTTTTT CASSLSQTNTGELFF
- TRBJ2-5 - TRBV30 TGTGCCTGGAGCACTGGAGGGCCCCAGACCCAGTACTTC CAWSTGGPQTQYF
- TRBJ1-2 - TRBV4-2 TGTGCCAGCAGCAGCCTGGGGGGGAACTATGGCTACACCTTC CASSSLGGNYGYTF
- TRBJ1-1 once TRBV14 TGTGCCAGCAGCCAGGTGTTACAGACCACTGAAGCTTTCTTT CASSQVLQTTEAFF
- TRBJ1-3 - TRBV28 TGTGCCAGCAGTAACCGGGACATGAGAAACACCATATATTTT CASSNRDMRNTIYF
- TRBJ1-6 - TRBV27 TGTGCCAGCAGTTTATTTGGCCTCTCCTATAATTCACCCCTCCACTTT CASSLFGLSYNSPLHF
- TRBJ1-1 - TRBV30 TGTGCCTGGAGTGAGGCCAACACTGAAGCTTTCTTT CAWSEANTEAFF
TRBD2 TRBJ2-3 - TRBV5-1 TGCGCCAGCAGCGTCGGGACTAGCGGCCGCACAGATACGCAGTATTTT CASSVGTSGRTDTQYF
TRBD1 TRBJ1-1 - TRBV25-1 TGTGCCACCCTACCTTCGATAACCGGGACAGGGTGGGGCGCGGGAGCTTTCTTT CATLPSITGTGWGAGAFF
- TRBJ2-5 - TRBV9 TGTGCCAGCAGCGTAAGGGACATTTACCAAGAGACCCAGTACTTC CASSVRDIYQETQYF
TRBD1 TRBJ1-2 - TRBV18 TGTGCCAGCTCCCTCGGGACAGGGCGGAACTATGGCTACACCTTC CASSLGTGRNYGYTF
- TRBJ1-1 - TRBV19 TGTGCCAGTAGTCGCATCGGGACTGAAGCTTTCTTT CASSRIGTEAFF